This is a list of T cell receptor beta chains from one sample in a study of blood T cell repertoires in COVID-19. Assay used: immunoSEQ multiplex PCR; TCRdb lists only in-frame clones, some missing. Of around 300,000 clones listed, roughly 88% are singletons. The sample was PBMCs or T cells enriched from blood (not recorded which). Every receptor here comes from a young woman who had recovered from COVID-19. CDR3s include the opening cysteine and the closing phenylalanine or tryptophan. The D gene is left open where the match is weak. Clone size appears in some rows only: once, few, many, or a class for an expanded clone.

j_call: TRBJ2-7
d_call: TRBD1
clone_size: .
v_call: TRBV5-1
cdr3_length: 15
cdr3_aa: CASSQDRARSYEQYF
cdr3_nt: TGCGCCAGCAGCCAGGACAGGGCGAGGTCCTACGAGCAGTACTTC

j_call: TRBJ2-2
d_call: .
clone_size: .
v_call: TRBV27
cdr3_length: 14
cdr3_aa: CASSLSAGTGELFF
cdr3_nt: TGTGCCAGCAGTTTATCAGCGGGCACCGGGGAGCTGTTTTTT

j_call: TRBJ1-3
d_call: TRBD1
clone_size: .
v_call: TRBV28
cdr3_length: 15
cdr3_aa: CASRETGRGLDTIYF
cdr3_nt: TGTGCCAGCAGGGAGACAGGGAGAGGTTTAGACACCATATATTTT

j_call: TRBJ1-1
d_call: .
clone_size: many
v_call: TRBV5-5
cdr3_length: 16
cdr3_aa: CASSLGVGGGGTEAFF
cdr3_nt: TGTGCCAGCAGCTTGGGGGTAGGAGGAGGAGGCACTGAAGCTTTCTTT

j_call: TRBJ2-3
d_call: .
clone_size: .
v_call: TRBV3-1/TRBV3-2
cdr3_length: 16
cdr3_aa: CASSQDRGAHTDTQYF
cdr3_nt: TGTGCCAGCAGCCAAGACCGGGGGGCGCACACAGATACGCAGTATTTT

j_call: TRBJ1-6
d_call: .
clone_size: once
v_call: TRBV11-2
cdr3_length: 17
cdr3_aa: CASSPRMGTDYNSPLHF
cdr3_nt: TGTGCCAGCAGCCCACGTATGGGGACGGACTACAATTCACCCCTCCACTTT

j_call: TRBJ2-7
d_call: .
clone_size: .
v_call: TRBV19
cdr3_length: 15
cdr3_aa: CASSIVLRNSYEQYF
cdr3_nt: TGTGCCAGTAGTATAGTATTGCGGAACTCCTACGAGCAGTACTTC

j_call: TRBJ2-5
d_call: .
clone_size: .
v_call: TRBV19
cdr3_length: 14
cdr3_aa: CASSISRYQETQYF
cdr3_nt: TGTGCCAGTAGTATATCCAGGTACCAAGAGACCCAGTACTTC

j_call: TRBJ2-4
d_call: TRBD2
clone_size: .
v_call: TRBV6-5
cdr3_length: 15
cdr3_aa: CASSPVGGILNIQYF
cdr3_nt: TGTGCCAGCAGCCCCGTGGGGGGGATTTTAAACATTCAGTACTTC

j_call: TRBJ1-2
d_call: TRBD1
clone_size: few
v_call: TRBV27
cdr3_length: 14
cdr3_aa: CASRDRAPPYGYTF
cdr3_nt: TGTGCCAGCAGGGACAGGGCCCCACCCTATGGCTACACCTTC

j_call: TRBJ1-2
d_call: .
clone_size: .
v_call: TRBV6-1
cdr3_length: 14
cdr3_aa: CASSEALPGYGYTF
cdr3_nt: TGTGCCAGCAGTGAAGCGCTTCCGGGCTATGGCTACACCTTC

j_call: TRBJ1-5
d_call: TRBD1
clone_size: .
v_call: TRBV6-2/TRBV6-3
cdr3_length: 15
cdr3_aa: CASSAGTGAGQPQHF
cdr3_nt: TGTGCCAGCAGTGCCGGGACAGGGGCTGGCCAGCCCCAGCATTTT